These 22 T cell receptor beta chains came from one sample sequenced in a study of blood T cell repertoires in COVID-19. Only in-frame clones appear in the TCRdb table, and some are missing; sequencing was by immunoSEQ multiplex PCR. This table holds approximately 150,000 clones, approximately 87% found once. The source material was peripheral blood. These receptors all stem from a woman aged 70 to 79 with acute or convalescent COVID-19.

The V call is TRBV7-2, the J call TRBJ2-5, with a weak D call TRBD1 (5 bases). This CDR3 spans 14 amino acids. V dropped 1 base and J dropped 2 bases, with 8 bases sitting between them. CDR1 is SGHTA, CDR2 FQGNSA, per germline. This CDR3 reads CASSLEQGQETQYF. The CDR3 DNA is TGTGCCAGCAGCTTAGAGCAGGGTCAAGAGACCCAGTACTTC.

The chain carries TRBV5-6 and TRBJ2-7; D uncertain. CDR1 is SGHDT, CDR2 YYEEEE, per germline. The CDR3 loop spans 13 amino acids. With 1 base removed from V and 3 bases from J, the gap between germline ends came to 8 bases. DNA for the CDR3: TGTGCCAGCAGCTTGTTCTCGGGCTACGAGCAGTACTTC. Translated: CASSLFSGYEQYF.

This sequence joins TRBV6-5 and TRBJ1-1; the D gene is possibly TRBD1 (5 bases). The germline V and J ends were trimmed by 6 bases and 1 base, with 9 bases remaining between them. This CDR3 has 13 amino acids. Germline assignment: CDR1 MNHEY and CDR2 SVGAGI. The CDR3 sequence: CASRIDRNTEAFF. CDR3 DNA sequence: TGTGCCAGCAGGATCGACAGGAACACTGAAGCTTTCTTT.

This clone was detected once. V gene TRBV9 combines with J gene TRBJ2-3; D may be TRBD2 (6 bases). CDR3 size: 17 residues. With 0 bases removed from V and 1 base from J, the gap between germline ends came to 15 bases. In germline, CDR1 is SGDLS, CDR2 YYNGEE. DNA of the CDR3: TGTGCCAGCAGCGTAGGGCACGGGAGTGGGCGCACAGATACGCAGTATTTT. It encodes CASSVGHGSGRTDTQYF.

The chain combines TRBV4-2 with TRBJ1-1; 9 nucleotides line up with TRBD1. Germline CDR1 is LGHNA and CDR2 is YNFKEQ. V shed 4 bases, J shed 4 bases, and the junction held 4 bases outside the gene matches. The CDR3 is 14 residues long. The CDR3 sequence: CASSRRDRATEAFF. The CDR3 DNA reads TGTGCCAGCAGCCGCCGGGACAGGGCCACTGAAGCTTTCTTT.

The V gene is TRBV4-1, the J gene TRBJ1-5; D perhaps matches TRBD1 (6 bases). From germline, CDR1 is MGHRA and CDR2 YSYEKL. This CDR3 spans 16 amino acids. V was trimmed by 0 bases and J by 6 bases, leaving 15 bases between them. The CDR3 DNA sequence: TGCGCCAGCAGCCAAGAAGCTCGCGGGGGCGTTCAGCCCCAGCATTTT. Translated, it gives CASSQEARGGVQPQHF.

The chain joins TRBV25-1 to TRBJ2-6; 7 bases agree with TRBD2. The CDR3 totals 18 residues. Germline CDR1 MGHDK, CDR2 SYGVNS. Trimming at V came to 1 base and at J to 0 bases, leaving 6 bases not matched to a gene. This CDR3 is CASSELSGASSGANVLTF. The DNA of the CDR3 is TGTGCCAGCAGTGAATTGAGCGGGGCCAGCTCTGGGGCCAACGTCCTGACTTTC.

In DNA, the CDR3 is TGCAGCGTTGAGTTTCCACAAAAGAACACCGGGGAGCTGTTTTTT. This sequence encodes CSVEFPQKNTGELFF. This chain links TRBV29-1 with TRBJ2-2; D gene unclear. The CDR3 has 15 residues. Germline lookup yields CDR1 SQVTM and CDR2 ANQGSEA. V was shortened by 3 bases and J by 1 base, with 12 bases between the two germline ends.

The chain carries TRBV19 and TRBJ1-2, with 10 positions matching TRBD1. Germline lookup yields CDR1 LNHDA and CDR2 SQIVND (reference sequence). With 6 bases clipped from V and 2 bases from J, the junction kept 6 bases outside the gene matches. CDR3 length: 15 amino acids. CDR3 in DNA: TGTGCCAGTAGAGAAGGGACAGGGGCCAACTATGGCTACACCTTC. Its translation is CASREGTGANYGYTF.

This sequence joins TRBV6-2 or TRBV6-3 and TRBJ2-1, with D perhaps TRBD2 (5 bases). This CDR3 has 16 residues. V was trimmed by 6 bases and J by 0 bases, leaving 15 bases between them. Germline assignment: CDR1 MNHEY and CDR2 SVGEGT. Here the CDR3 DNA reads TGTGCCAGCAGCCTACCAAGCGGAATCTCCTACAATGAGCAGTTCTTC. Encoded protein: CASSLPSGISYNEQFF.

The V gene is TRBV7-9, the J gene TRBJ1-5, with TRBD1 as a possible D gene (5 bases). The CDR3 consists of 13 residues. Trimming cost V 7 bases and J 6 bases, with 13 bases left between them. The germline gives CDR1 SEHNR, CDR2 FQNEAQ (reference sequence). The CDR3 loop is CASTQGFGQPQHF. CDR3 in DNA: TGTGCCAGCACCCAGGGTTTCGGTCAGCCCCAGCATTTT. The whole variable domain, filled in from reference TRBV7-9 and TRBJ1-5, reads DTGVSQNPRHKITKRGQNVTFRCDPISEHNRLYWYRQTLGQGPEFLTYFQNEAQLEKSRLLSDRFSAERPKGSFSTLEIQRTEQGDSAMYLCASTQGFGQPQHFGDGTRLSIL.

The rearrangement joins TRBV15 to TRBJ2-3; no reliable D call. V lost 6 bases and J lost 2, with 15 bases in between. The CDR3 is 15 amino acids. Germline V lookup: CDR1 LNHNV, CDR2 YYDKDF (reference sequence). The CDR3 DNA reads TGTGCCACCAGTCTTCAGTCCCCTCTCACAGATACGCAGTATTTT. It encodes CATSLQSPLTDTQYF. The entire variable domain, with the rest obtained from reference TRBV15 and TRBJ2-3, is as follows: DAMVIQNPRYQVTQFGKPVTLSCSQTLNHNVMYWYQQKSSQAPKLLFHYYDKDFNNEADTPDNFQSRRPNTSFCFLDIRSPGLGDTAMYLCATSLQSPLTDTQYFGPGTRLTVL.

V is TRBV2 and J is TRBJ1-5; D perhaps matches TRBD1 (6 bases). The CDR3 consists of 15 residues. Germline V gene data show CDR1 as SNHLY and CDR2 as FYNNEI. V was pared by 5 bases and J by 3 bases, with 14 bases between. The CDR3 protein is CASSPSGGHNQPQHF. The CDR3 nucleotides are TGTGCCAGCAGTCCAAGCGGGGGGCACAATCAGCCCCAGCATTTT.

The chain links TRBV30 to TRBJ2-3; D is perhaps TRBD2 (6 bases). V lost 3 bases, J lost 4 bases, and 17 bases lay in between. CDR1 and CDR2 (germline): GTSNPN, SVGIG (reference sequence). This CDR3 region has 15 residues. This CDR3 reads CAWREGLSKADTQYF. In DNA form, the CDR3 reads TGTGCCTGGAGAGAGGGACTTTCCAAGGCAGATACGCAGTATTTT.

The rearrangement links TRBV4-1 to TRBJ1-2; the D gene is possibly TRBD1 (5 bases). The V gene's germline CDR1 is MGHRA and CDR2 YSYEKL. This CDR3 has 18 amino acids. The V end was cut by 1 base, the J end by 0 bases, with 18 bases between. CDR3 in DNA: TGCGCCAGCAGCCAAGCCCTCAATTACAGGACGGCTAACTATGGCTACACCTTC. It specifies CASSQALNYRTANYGYTF.

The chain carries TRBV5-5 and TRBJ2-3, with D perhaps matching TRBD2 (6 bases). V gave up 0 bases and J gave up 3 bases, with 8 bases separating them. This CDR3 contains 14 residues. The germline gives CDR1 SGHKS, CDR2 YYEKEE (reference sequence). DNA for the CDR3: TGTGCCAGCAGCTTGGTGGGGAGGACAGATACGCAGTATTTT. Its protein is CASSLVGRTDTQYF.

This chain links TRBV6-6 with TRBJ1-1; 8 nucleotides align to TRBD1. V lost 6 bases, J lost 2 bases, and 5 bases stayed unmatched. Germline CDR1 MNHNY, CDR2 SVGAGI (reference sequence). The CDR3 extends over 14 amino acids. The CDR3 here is CASSPRGLNTEAFF. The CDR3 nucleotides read TGTGCCAGCAGCCCCAGGGGGCTAAACACTGAAGCTTTCTTT.

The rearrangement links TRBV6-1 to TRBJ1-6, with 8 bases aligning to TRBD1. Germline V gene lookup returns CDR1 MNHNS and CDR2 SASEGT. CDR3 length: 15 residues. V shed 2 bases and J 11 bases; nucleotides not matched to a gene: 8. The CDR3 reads CASSEQDRVRTPLHF. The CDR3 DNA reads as TGTGCCAGCAGTGAACAGGACAGGGTGCGGACACCCCTCCACTTT.

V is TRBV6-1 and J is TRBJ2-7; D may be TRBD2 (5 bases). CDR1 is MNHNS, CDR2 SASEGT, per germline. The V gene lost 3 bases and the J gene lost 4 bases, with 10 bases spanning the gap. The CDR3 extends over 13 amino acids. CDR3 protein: CASSERQRYEQYF. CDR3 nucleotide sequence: TGTGCCAGCAGTGAGAGGCAGCGGTACGAGCAGTACTTC.

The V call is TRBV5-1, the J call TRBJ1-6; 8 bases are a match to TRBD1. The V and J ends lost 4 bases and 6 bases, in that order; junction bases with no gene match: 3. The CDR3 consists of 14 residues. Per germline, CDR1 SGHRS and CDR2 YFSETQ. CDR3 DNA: TGCGCCAGCAGCGGACAGGGCTCTAATTCACCCCTCCACTTT. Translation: CASSGQGSNSPLHF.

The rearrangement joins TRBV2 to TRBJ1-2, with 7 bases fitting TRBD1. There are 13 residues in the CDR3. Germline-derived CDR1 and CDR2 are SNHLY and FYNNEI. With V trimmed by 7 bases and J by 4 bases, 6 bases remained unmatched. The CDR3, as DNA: TGTGCCAGCAAAGAGGACAGGATCTATGGCTACACCTTC. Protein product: CASKEDRIYGYTF.

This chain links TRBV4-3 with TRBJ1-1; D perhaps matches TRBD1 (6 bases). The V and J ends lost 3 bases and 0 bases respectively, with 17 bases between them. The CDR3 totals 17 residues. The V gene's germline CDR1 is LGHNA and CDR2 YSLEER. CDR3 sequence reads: CASSQVQGLSMNTEAFF. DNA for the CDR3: TGCGCCAGCAGCCAGGTACAGGGTCTGTCCATGAACACTGAAGCTTTCTTT.